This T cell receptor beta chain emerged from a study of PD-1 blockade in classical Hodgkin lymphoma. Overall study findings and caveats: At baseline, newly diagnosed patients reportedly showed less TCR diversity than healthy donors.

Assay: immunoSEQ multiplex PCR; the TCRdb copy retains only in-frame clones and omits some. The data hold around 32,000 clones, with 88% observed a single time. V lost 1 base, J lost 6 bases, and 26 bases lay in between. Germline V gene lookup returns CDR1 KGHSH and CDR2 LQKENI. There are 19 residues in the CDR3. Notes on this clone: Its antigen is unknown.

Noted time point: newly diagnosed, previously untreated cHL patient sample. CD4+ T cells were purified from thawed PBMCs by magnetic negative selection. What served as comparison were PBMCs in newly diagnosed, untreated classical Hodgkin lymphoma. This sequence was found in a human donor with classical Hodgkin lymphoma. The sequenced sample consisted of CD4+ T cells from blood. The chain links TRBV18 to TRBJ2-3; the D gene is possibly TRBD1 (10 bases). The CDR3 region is CASSPLDRGRGLAQDTQYF. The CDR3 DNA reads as TGTGCCAGCTCACCACTGGACAGGGGGAGAGGACTAGCGCAGGATACGCAGTATTTT.